This T cell receptor beta chain derives from a study of response to subunit inactivated influenza vaccine. Findings of the study overall: The authors proposed limited new T cell recruitment per seasonal influenza vaccination.

V was clipped by 5 bases and J by 3 bases, with 16 bases between them. The CDR3 sequence is 15 residues long. Germline V gene sequence: CDR1 LGHNA, CDR2 YNFKEQ. To note about this clonotype: Its target is not known.

TCRdb analysed the RT-PCR reads with MiXCR anew, one entry per CDR3 protein. This repertoire shows about 190,000 distinct CDR3 sequences, approximately 15% found once; its top ten account for 26%. The chain couples TRBV4-2 to TRBJ2-5, with D possibly being TRBD1 (5 bases). The source was CD8+ T cells sorted from PBMCs, collected more than 4 days after vaccination. This sequence was found in a man in his forties or fifties who received an inactivated influenza vaccine. The CDR3 here is CASSFGQGAEETQYF. CDR3 DNA: TGTGCCAGCAGCTTCGGGCAAGGGGCCGAAGAGACCCAGTACTTC.